Following are 30 T cell receptor beta chains from one sample sequenced in a study of early T cells in non-severe SARS-CoV-2 infection. Via MiXCR, TCRdb re-called the 5' RACE reads, giving one row per CDR3 protein. Of about 48,000 distinct CDR3 sequences listed, around 10% were seen once; the top ten hold almost 8.5%. Material: whole blood. These receptors all stem from an adult who was a healthcare worker with PCR-confirmed SARS-CoV-2 infection or an uninfected control (not recorded which).

The rearrangement links TRBV19 to TRBJ2-2; tentative D call: TRBD1 (6 bases). The CDR3 has 13 amino acids. Trimming took 7 bases from V and 5 from J, leaving 11 bases between them. Germline-derived CDR1 and CDR2 are LNHDA and SQIVND (reference sequence). CDR3: CASKQGWTGELFF. The CDR3 nucleotides are TGTGCCAGTAAACAGGGATGGACCGGGGAGCTGTTTTTT.

This clonotype was detected a few times. The rearrangement joins TRBV28 to TRBJ2-3; 7 nucleotides line up with TRBD2. J gave up 8 bases and V 7 bases, and 6 bases lay outside the gene matches. Looked up from germline, CDR1 is MDHEN and CDR2 is SYDVKM. The CDR3 is made up of 12 amino acids. CDR3 DNA sequence: TGTGCCAGCAAACTAGCGCAGAGTACGCAGTATTTT. It specifies CASKLAQSTQYF.

The chain combines TRBV5-1 with TRBJ1-4; 7 nucleotides match TRBD1. CDR1 is SGHRS and CDR2 is YFSETQ in the germline V gene. CDR3 length equals 16 residues. The junction had 7 bases not matched to a gene; V was cut back by 4 bases and J by 1 base. The CDR3 sequence: CASSQRNRGTNEKLFF. CDR3 nucleotides: TGCGCCAGCAGCCAAAGAAACAGGGGAACTAATGAAAAACTGTTTTTT.

This clonotype was observed at least ten times. This chain joins TRBV27 and TRBJ2-1; 12 nucleotides line up with TRBD2. Unmatched junction bases numbered 9, after V lost 3 bases and J lost 9 bases. Germline lookup yields CDR1 MNHEY and CDR2 SMNVEV (reference sequence). This CDR3 has 16 amino acids. The CDR3 is CASSFSLAGGPFEQFF. CDR3 DNA: TGTGCCAGCAGTTTCTCCCTAGCGGGAGGGCCCTTTGAGCAGTTCTTC.

This clonotype was picked up many times. The chain carries TRBV12-3 or TRBV12-4 and TRBJ1-4; no reliable D call. This CDR3 contains 14 residues. V dropped 5 bases and J dropped 8 bases, with 15 bases sitting between them. The CDR3 region has the DNA TGTGCCAGCAGTCCCACCGGGGTTAGGGAAAAACTGTTTTTT. Translated: CASSPTGVREKLFF.

This clonotype was recorded many times. The chain combines TRBV5-1 with TRBJ1-2, with 7 bases fitting TRBD1. The CDR3 contains 15 residues. Germline V gene data show CDR1 as SGHRS and CDR2 as YFSETQ. J was trimmed by 7 bases and V by 4 bases; bases with no gene match: 13. The CDR3 spells CASSQGDLPSGGYTF. DNA of the CDR3: TGCGCCAGCAGCCAGGGGGACCTTCCGAGTGGTGGCTACACCTTC.

This clonotype was detected many times. V usage is TRBV11-2 and J usage is TRBJ2-5; TRBD2 aligns across 8 bases. The CDR3 contains 15 residues. Looked up from germline, CDR1 is SGHAT and CDR2 is FQNNGV. The V and J ends lost 2 bases and 5 bases, in that order; junction bases with no gene match: 7. CDR3 sequence: CASSLTGRAMETQYF. CDR3 coding DNA: TGTGCCAGCAGCTTAACCGGGAGGGCCATGGAGACCCAGTACTTC.

This clonotype was recorded a few times. The rearrangement links TRBV20-1 to TRBJ2-7; 7 bases line up with TRBD2. The CDR3 contains 14 residues. Unmatched junction bases numbered 7, after V lost 3 bases and J lost 2 bases. Per the germline V gene, CDR1 is DFQATT and CDR2 is SNEGSKA (reference sequence). The CDR3 DNA follows: TGCAGTGCTAGGGTCCTAGCGGCCCCCTACGAGCAGTACTTC. This encodes CSARVLAAPYEQYF.

The count of this clonotype is one. Possible read error: a much larger clone is one base away. Since no conserved phenylalanine or tryptophan closes the CDR3, a read error is the likely cause. J is TRBJ2-2 and V is TRBV7-9; D may be TRBD1 (6 bases). V lost 7 bases and J lost 10, with 16 bases in between. The CDR3 is 13 residues long. Germline V gene sequence: CDR1 SEHNR, CDR2 FQNEAQ (reference sequence). The CDR3 loop reads CASTRFGGEELFL. In DNA, the CDR3 is TGTGCCAGCACCCGTTTTGGGGGCGAGGAGCTGTTTTTA.

The chain recombines TRBV29-1 with TRBJ2-5; 9 nucleotides match TRBD2. CDR1 and CDR2 (germline): SQVTM, ANQGSEA. This CDR3 comprises 15 residues. Unmatched junction bases numbered 3, after V lost 1 base and J lost 0 bases. CDR3 DNA: TGCAGCGTTGAAGGCGGGAGGGCCGACCAAGAGACCCAGTACTTC. Translation gives CSVEGGRADQETQYF.

This clonotype was detected ten times or more. The V call is TRBV15, the J call TRBJ2-1; 9 nucleotides match TRBD2. The CDR3 extends over 16 amino acids. With V trimmed by 0 bases and J by 8 bases, 8 bases remained unmatched. The germline gives CDR1 LNHNV, CDR2 YYDKDF (reference sequence). The CDR3 nucleotides read TGTGCCACCAGCAGAGAGCGAGCGGGAGGTGTGGATGAGCAGTTCTTC. Its protein is CATSRERAGGVDEQFF.

As to this clonotype: Possible read error: a much larger clone is one base away. CDR3 DNA sequence: TGTGCCAGTACCCTACACAGGGTGGATATTGACAATCAGCCCCAGCATTTT. Translation: CASTLHRVDIDNQPQHF. The rearrangement links TRBV19 to TRBJ1-5; a weak D match, TRBD1 (6 bases). The CDR3 has 17 residues. The V end was cut by 7 bases, the J end by 3 bases, with 22 bases between. CDR1 is LNHDA and CDR2 is SQIVND in the germline V gene (reference sequence).

The rearrangement links TRBV18 to TRBJ2-6, with a possible D match to TRBD1 (5 bases). V was pared by 1 base and J by 3 bases, with 10 bases between. This CDR3 region has 16 residues. Germline CDR1 reads KGHSH; CDR2 reads LQKENI. The CDR3 region is CASSPQGSYGANVLTF. In nucleotides, the CDR3 is TGTGCCAGCTCACCACAGGGGTCTTATGGGGCCAACGTCCTGACTTTC. Filled out from reference TRBV18 and TRBJ2-6, the complete variable domain reads NAGVMQNPRHLVRRRGQEARLRCSPMKGHSHVYWYRQLPEEGLKFMVYLQKENIIDESGMPKERFSAEFPKEGPSILRIQQVVRGDSAAYFCASSPQGSYGANVLTFGAGSRLTVL.

This chain connects TRBV30 to TRBJ2-7; 7 bases agree with TRBD1. CDR1 and CDR2 from the germline V gene are GTSNPN and SVGIG (reference sequence). After removal of 6 bases from V and 4 bases from J, the junction contained 9 bases not matched to a gene. The CDR3 covers 13 residues. The CDR3 DNA is TGTGCCTGTCCCGGGACAGCCAGTTACGAGCAGTACTTC. Protein: CACPGTASYEQYF.

The table lists this clonotype with many counts. J is TRBJ1-2 and V is TRBV7-8, with TRBD1 matching 10 bases. With V trimmed by 3 bases and J by 5 bases, 6 bases remained unmatched. The CDR3 loop spans 15 amino acids. CDR1 is SGHVS and CDR2 is FQNEAQ in the germline V gene. The CDR3 coding sequence is TGTGCCAGCAGCTTCAGGGACAGGGGAGATTATGGCTACACCTTC. Protein product: CASSFRDRGDYGYTF.

The rearrangement uses TRBV6-5 and TRBJ2-1; TRBD2 is a possible D gene (6 bases). This CDR3 has 15 residues. Germline V gene sequence: CDR1 MNHEY, CDR2 SVGAGI. V was shortened by 2 bases and J by 3 bases, with 11 bases between the two germline ends. The CDR3 region is CASSYPRRGYNEQFF. The CDR3 nucleotides are TGTGCCAGCAGTTACCCCAGGCGGGGCTACAATGAGCAGTTCTTC.

Details on this clonotype: At one end the junction does not follow the germline gene, possibly because of a read error. CDR3 sequence (DNA): TGCAGTGCTAGAGATGTGCGGGAGACTAACAATGAGCAGATCTTC. Translation gives CSARDVRETNNEQIF. This sequence joins TRBV20-1 and TRBJ2-1; TRBD2 matches at 7 bases. Germline V gene sequence: CDR1 DFQATT, CDR2 SNEGSKA (reference sequence). CDR3 size: 15 residues.

For this clonotype: Sequence at one end of the junction differs from germline and may be a read error. This chain joins TRBV5-1 and TRBJ1-1, with D perhaps matching TRBD1 (6 bases). This CDR3 is built from 14 residues. From germline, CDR1 is SGHRS and CDR2 YFSETQ. The CDR3 DNA reads as TGCGCCAGCAGCTTCCTACAGGGAGACACTGAAGTTTTCTTT. It encodes CASSFLQGDTEVFF.

This clonotype showed up just a few times. The chain couples TRBV12-3 or TRBV12-4 to TRBJ2-7; TRBD1 is a possible D gene (6 bases). CDR3 size: 16 residues. V was shortened by 5 bases and J by 3 bases, with 20 bases between the two germline ends. This CDR3 reads CASSPGERPQSYEQYF. Written as DNA, the CDR3 is TGTGCCAGCAGTCCAGGGGAGAGGCCACAGAGCTACGAGCAGTACTTC.

This clonotype appeared a few times. This sequence joins TRBV3-1 and TRBJ2-7, with D possibly matching TRBD2 (6 bases). V shed 3 bases and J shed 3 bases, with 9 bases lying between them. The CDR3 covers 13 residues. Looked up from germline, CDR1 is LGHDT and CDR2 is YNNKEL (reference sequence). CDR3 in amino acids: CASSQEGLYEQYF. The CDR3 DNA follows: TGTGCCAGCAGCCAGGAGGGACTCTACGAGCAGTACTTC.

There are many counts of this clonotype. The chain carries TRBV7-3 and TRBJ2-2; 10 nucleotides agree with TRBD2. This CDR3 is 16 amino acids long. Germline V gives CDR1 SGHTA, CDR2 FQGTGA. The junction had 10 bases not matched to a gene; V was cut back by 5 bases and J by 7 bases. The CDR3 DNA follows: TGTGCCAGCAGCCCCAGGGCTAGCGGGAGAGGCGGGGAGCTGTTTTTT. Encoded protein: CASSPRASGRGGELFF. The variable domain in full, completed from reference TRBV7-3 and TRBJ2-2, reads GAGVSQTPSNKVTEKGKYVELRCDPISGHTALYWYRQSLGQGPEFLIYFQGTGAADDSGLPNDRFFAVRPEGSVSTLKIQRTERGDSAVYLCASSPRASGRGGELFFGEGSRLTVL.

As concerns this clonotype: A clone one base away is much larger, so this may be a read error. The chain links TRBV5-1 to TRBJ2-7; 9 bases align to TRBD1. Per germline, CDR1 SGHRS and CDR2 YFSETQ. This CDR3 is built from 15 residues. For the CDR3, the DNA is TGCGCCAGCAGCCCTGGGACAGGGACCTCCTACAAGCAGTACTTC. It encodes CASSPGTGTSYKQYF.

This clonotype was detected ten times or more. The rearrangement joins TRBV11-3 to TRBJ2-7; possible D gene TRBD2, 6 bases. Trimming took off 5 bases at V and 4 bases at J, with 15 bases between the two ends. Germline CDR1 SGHNT, CDR2 YENEEA. The CDR3 runs to 14 residues. This CDR3 reads CASSSRDGGYEQYF. CDR3 DNA sequence: TGTGCCAGCAGCAGCCGGGACGGGGGATACGAGCAGTACTTC.

The V and J genes are TRBV6-5 and TRBJ1-1, with 9 nucleotides matching TRBD1. V lost 6 bases, J lost 3 bases, and 8 bases stayed unmatched. Germline V lookup: CDR1 MNHEY, CDR2 SVGAGI. CDR3 size: 15 residues. The CDR3 spells CASRPIDRGDTEAFF. CDR3 DNA sequence: TGTGCCAGCAGACCCATCGACAGGGGGGACACTGAAGCTTTCTTT.

This clonotype was observed a few times. The rearrangement joins TRBV18 to TRBJ2-3, with D perhaps TRBD1 (6 bases). V gave up 2 bases and J gave up 4 bases, with 19 bases separating them. CDR3 length: 17 residues. Looked up from germline, CDR1 is KGHSH and CDR2 is LQKENI. The CDR3 DNA is TGTGCCAGCTCACCAGAGATCGGGACCAGGGGAGCAGATACGCAGTATTTT. This gives the protein CASSPEIGTRGADTQYF.

V usage is TRBV6-1 and J usage is TRBJ1-1; tentatively, D is TRBD1 (6 bases). V lost 7 bases to trimming and J lost 3 bases, with 12 bases between them. CDR1 MNHNS and CDR2 SASEGT come from the germline V gene. This CDR3 is 13 amino acids long. The CDR3 bases are TGTGCCAGCAACCCCGGGACACACACTGAAGCTTTCTTT. Translating it yields CASNPGTHTEAFF.

The chain has TRBV18 and TRBJ1-2; 7 bases line up with TRBD1. The CDR3 consists of 13 residues. The V gene end was trimmed by 6 bases and the J gene end by 4 bases; junction bases not matched to a gene: 5. Germline loops: CDR1 KGHSH, CDR2 LQKENI. CDR3 in DNA: TGTGCCAGCTCGTTCCGGGACAGCTATGGCTACACCTTC. Translation gives CASSFRDSYGYTF.

The rearrangement links TRBV12-3 or TRBV12-4 to TRBJ1-5; D possibly corresponds to TRBD1 (5 bases). The CDR3 has 12 residues. V lost 4 bases to trimming and J lost 7 bases, with 8 bases between them. The CDR3 bases are TGTGCCAGCAGTTCATGGGGGCAGCCCCAGCATTTT. Protein sequence: CASSSWGQPQHF.

In this sample, this clonotype turned up a few times. J is TRBJ2-5 and V is TRBV7-9; no reliable D call. Looked up from germline, CDR1 is SEHNR and CDR2 is FQNEAQ (reference sequence). The V and J ends lost 4 bases and 0 bases respectively, with 9 bases between them. This CDR3 comprises 14 residues. The DNA for the CDR3 is TGTGCCAGCAGCTATATACCGTACCAAGAGACCCAGTACTTC. Translation gives CASSYIPYQETQYF.

This clonotype was counted many times. A junction boundary mismatches the germline segment, possibly from a read error. The V and J genes are TRBV28 and TRBJ2-2; D not resolved. CDR1 is MDHEN, CDR2 SYDVKM, per germline. The CDR3 has 12 amino acids. The CDR3 loop is CASRGNSGELFF. In nucleotides, the CDR3 is TGTGCCAGCAGAGGGAACTCCGGGGAGCTGTTTTTT.